One and the same sample provided the 20 T cell receptor beta chains below, sequenced in a study of cytomegalovirus exposure and HLA in healthy donors. TCRdb's table, derived via immunoSEQ multiplex PCR, lists solely in-frame clones and lacks some. The repertoire has 300,000 to 450,000 clones, roughly 89% of them found once; the top ten carry 0.8% to 0.85%. Source material: PBMCs. All receptors come from a woman aged 18 to 35 in good health and CMV-seronegative.

This clone was observed once. V and J are TRBV28 and TRBJ2-7; 7 nucleotides line up with TRBD2. The germline gives CDR1 MDHEN, CDR2 SYDVKM. The CDR3 length is 13 residues. V was clipped by 9 bases and J by 0 bases; unmatched bases: 5. CDR3 in amino acids: CASSGLNSYEQYF. CDR3 nucleotides: TGTGCCAGTAGCGGGCTAAACTCCTACGAGCAGTACTTC.

In this sample, this clone turned up once. The DNA of the CDR3 is TGCGCCAGCAGCTCGGGACAGACCCACACCGGGGAGCTGTTTTTT. Residues: CASSSGQTHTGELFF. The chain combines TRBV5-1 with TRBJ2-2, with 7 bases fitting TRBD1. V was pared by 3 bases and J by 3 bases, with 5 bases of the junction left unmatched. This CDR3 is built from 15 residues. Germline assignment: CDR1 SGHRS and CDR2 YFSETQ.

V gene TRBV5-8 combines with J gene TRBJ2-7; D possibly corresponds to TRBD1 (6 bases). This CDR3 spans 13 amino acids. V lost 3 bases to trimming and J lost 7 bases, with 14 bases between them. Per the germline V gene, CDR1 is SGHTS and CDR2 is YDEGEE. The CDR3 sequence: CASSSTGLREQYF. The CDR3 coding sequence is TGTGCCAGCAGCTCCACAGGGTTGCGTGAGCAGTACTTC. The full variable domain, rest sourced from reference TRBV5-8 and TRBJ2-7, is EAGVTQSPTHLIKTRGQQATLRCSPISGHTSVYWYQQALGLGLQFLLWYDEGEERNRGNFPPRFSGRQFPNYSSELNVNALELEDSALYLCASSSTGLREQYFGPGTRLTVT.

J is TRBJ2-2 and V is TRBV28, with 9 bases fitting TRBD2. The V gene end was trimmed by 2 bases and the J gene end by 5 bases; junction bases not matched to a gene: 3. The germline V gene has CDR1 MDHEN and CDR2 SYDVKM. CDR3 length equals 15 residues. The CDR3 bases are TGTGCCAGCAGTTTAACTAGCGGGCCGACCGGGGAGCTGTTTTTT. Translation gives CASSLTSGPTGELFF.

This chain connects TRBV4-2 to TRBJ2-4; TRBD1 aligns across 8 bases. CDR3 length equals 17 residues. Germline CDR1 and CDR2: LGHNA and YNFKEQ. V shed 0 bases, J shed 0 bases, and the junction held 4 bases outside the gene matches. For the CDR3, the DNA is TGTGCCAGCAGCCAAGATCAACAGGGGGGAGCCAAAAACATTCAGTACTTC. Translating gives CASSQDQQGGAKNIQYF.

V is TRBV30 and J is TRBJ1-6; D possibly corresponds to TRBD1 (6 bases). V lost 2 bases, J lost 7 bases, and 12 bases lay in between. Per the germline V gene, CDR1 is GTSNPN and CDR2 is SVGIG (reference sequence). The CDR3 runs 14 residues. The CDR3: CAWSPDRPNSPLHF. In DNA, the CDR3 is TGTGCCTGGAGTCCAGACAGGCCGAATTCACCCCTCCACTTT.

V and J are TRBV4-1 and TRBJ2-5, with 11 bases aligning to TRBD2. The germline V gene encodes CDR1 MGHRA and CDR2 YSYEKL. The junction had 5 bases not matched to a gene; V was cut back by 6 bases and J by 2 bases. The length of the CDR3 is 15 residues. In DNA form, the CDR3 reads TGCGCCAGCAGAGGAACTAGCGGGGGACAAGAGACCCAGTACTTC. Residues: CASRGTSGGQETQYF.

The V call is TRBV4-1, the J call TRBJ2-3; 13 nucleotides line up with TRBD2. CDR3 size: 17 residues. Germline lookup yields CDR1 MGHRA and CDR2 YSYEKL. Unmatched junction bases numbered 11, after V lost 1 base and J lost 10 bases. The CDR3 loop is CASSQGTSGGVVYAQYF. In DNA, the CDR3 is TGCGCCAGCAGCCAAGGGACTAGCGGGGGAGTGGTTTATGCGCAGTATTTT.

The V and J genes are TRBV10-3 and TRBJ1-1; the D gene is possibly TRBD1 (6 bases). CDR3 length: 13 amino acids. Germline-derived CDR1 and CDR2 are ENHRY and SYGVKD. Trimming pared 3 bases from V and 6 bases from J, leaving 11 bases between. CDR3 amino acids: CAISDSGVPEAFF. CDR3 coding DNA: TGTGCCATCAGTGATTCAGGGGTCCCTGAAGCTTTCTTT.

The chain employs TRBV4-1 and TRBJ2-5; 9 bases agree with TRBD2. Germline V gives CDR1 MGHRA, CDR2 YSYEKL. The CDR3 length is 15 residues. Trimming cost V 0 bases and J 9 bases; bases outside gene matches: 8. In DNA form, the CDR3 reads TGCGCCAGCAGCCAAGATCCCAATAGCGGGAGCTCCCAGTACTTC. It is translated as CASSQDPNSGSSQYF.

The V call is TRBV29-1, the J call TRBJ1-1; no clear D gene. The CDR3 totals 14 residues. The V end was cut by 7 bases, the J end by 4 bases, with 19 bases between. Per germline, CDR1 SQVTM and CDR2 ANQGSEA. CDR3 DNA sequence: TGCAGCGCCGTAGTGATAGCGGGATCCACTGAAGCTTTCTTT. This sequence encodes CSAVVIAGSTEAFF.

The chain employs TRBV7-9 and TRBJ2-5; 7 nucleotides line up with TRBD1. Germline CDR1 and CDR2: SEHNR and FQNEAQ (reference sequence). The CDR3 is made up of 16 amino acids. J lost 2 bases, V lost 5 bases, and 11 bases had no gene match. CDR3 nucleotides: TGTGCCAGCAGCGGACATGAGACAGGGCGGCAAGAGACCCAGTACTTC. Its translation: CASSGHETGRQETQYF.

This chain connects TRBV18 to TRBJ1-2; D unresolved. Germline assignment: CDR1 KGHSH and CDR2 LQKENI. V lost 2 bases, J lost 6 bases, and 13 bases lay in between. This CDR3 has 14 residues. CDR3 in DNA: TGTGCCAGCTCACCAATAACGGGATCGGATGGCTACACCTTC. Amino acids: CASSPITGSDGYTF. Full variable domain (missing parts from reference TRBV18 and TRBJ1-2): NAGVMQNPRHLVRRRGQEARLRCSPMKGHSHVYWYRQLPEEGLKFMVYLQKENIIDESGMPKERFSAEFPKEGPSILRIQQVVRGDSAAYFCASSPITGSDGYTFGSGTRLTVV.

The chain uses TRBV5-1 and TRBJ2-7, with TRBD1 matching over 9 bases. Germline values: CDR1 SGHRS, CDR2 YFSETQ. Losses at the gene ends were 6 bases for V and 4 bases for J; bases not matched to a gene: 2. The CDR3 contains 12 residues. This chain's CDR3 is CASTTGGYEQYF. The DNA for the CDR3 is TGCGCCAGCACGACAGGGGGTTACGAGCAGTACTTC.

The V call is TRBV6-4, the J call TRBJ2-7; weak D call: TRBD2 (5 bases). Trimming stripped 4 bases from V and 0 bases from J, with 13 bases between. CDR3 length: 15 residues. Germline lookup yields CDR1 MRHNA and CDR2 SNTAGT. Written as DNA, the CDR3 is TGTGCCAGCAGTGTGGCGGGCCCCAGCTCCTACGAGCAGTACTTC. It encodes CASSVAGPSSYEQYF.

This chain joins TRBV5-1 and TRBJ2-2, with 8 bases that match TRBD1. In germline, CDR1 is SGHRS, CDR2 YFSETQ. The CDR3 spans 17 residues. The J segment lost 1 base and the V segment lost 2 bases, leaving 7 bases of the junction unmatched. CDR3 coding DNA: TGCGCCAGCAGCTTAGGGACAGGACTGAGGAACACCGGGGAGCTGTTTTTT. Residues: CASSLGTGLRNTGELFF.

The genes are TRBV27 and TRBJ2-3; D is perhaps TRBD2 (5 bases). The CDR3 length is 14 residues. Trimming cost V 4 bases and J 4 bases, with 12 bases left between them. The germline gives CDR1 MNHEY, CDR2 SMNVEV (reference sequence). This CDR3 is CASSSLGLSDTQYF. Here the CDR3 DNA reads TGTGCCAGCAGTTCACTCGGACTCTCAGATACGCAGTATTTT.

This sequence joins TRBV4-1 and TRBJ1-1; maybe TRBD1 (6 bases). The germline gives CDR1 MGHRA, CDR2 YSYEKL. V gave up 5 bases and J gave up 0 bases, with 10 bases separating them. The CDR3 length is 14 residues. CDR3 in DNA: TGCGCCAGCAGCTATGGGACATTGAACACTGAAGCTTTCTTT. Its protein product is CASSYGTLNTEAFF.

J is TRBJ2-7 and V is TRBV19; TRBD2 agrees at 13 bases. In germline, CDR1 is LNHDA, CDR2 SQIVND (reference sequence). This CDR3 is 18 amino acids long. V dropped 5 bases and J dropped 3; count of bases not matched to a gene: 13. The CDR3, as DNA: TGTGCCAGTAGTCTGGGCGCCCCCGGGACTAGCGGGATCTACGAGCAGTACTTC. This codes for CASSLGAPGTSGIYEQYF.

This clone was seen once. This chain uses TRBV5-4 with TRBJ2-5; TRBD2 aligns across 11 bases. V was pared by 4 bases and J by 4 bases, with 6 bases of the junction left unmatched. CDR3 size: 15 residues. From germline, CDR1 is SGHNT and CDR2 YYREEE (reference sequence). The CDR3, as DNA: TGTGCCAGCAGCCCAATAGCGGGAGGGCCAGAGACCCAGTACTTC. This translates into CASSPIAGGPETQYF.